Below are 5 T cell receptor beta chains sequenced from a single sample in a study of cytomegalovirus exposure and HLA in healthy donors. Primers for the PCR totalled 60 Vbeta and 13 Jbeta. Clones were sequenced by immunoSEQ multiplex PCR, and TCRdb holds only the in-frame ones, with some missing. Of fewer than 110,000 clones listed, approximately 64% are singletons. The sequencing input was PBMCs. The source of these receptors is a woman between 50 and 59 years old in good health and CMV-seronegative.

The chain carries TRBV27 and TRBJ2-1; tentative D call: TRBD2 (5 bases). Germline CDR1 is MNHEY and CDR2 is SMNVEV (reference sequence). The CDR3 totals 14 residues. V lost 0 bases to trimming and J lost 2 bases, with 5 bases between them. CDR3 region: CASSLSGAYNEQFF. CDR3 nucleotides: TGTGCCAGCAGTTTATCGGGAGCCTACAATGAGCAGTTCTTC.

This clone was seen more than once but under ten times. V is TRBV6-5 and J is TRBJ2-7; 9 bases fit TRBD2. The CDR3 is made up of 16 amino acids. V gave up 2 bases and J gave up 2 bases; unmatched junction bases: 7. Germline CDR1 MNHEY, CDR2 SVGAGI. CDR3 sequence (DNA): TGTGCCAGCAGTTACGGTAGCGGGAGAAATCCCTACGAGCAGTACTTC. It specifies CASSYGSGRNPYEQYF.

CDR3 sequence (DNA): TGTGCCAGCAGCTCGGGACAGGGAGGCACAGATACGCAGTATTTT. This sequence encodes CASSSGQGGTDTQYF. J is TRBJ2-3 and V is TRBV7-9; 9 bases align to TRBD1. Per germline, CDR1 SEHNR and CDR2 FQNEAQ (reference sequence). The CDR3 spans 15 residues. V shed 4 bases, J shed 1 base, and the junction held 3 bases outside the gene matches.

V and J are TRBV28 and TRBJ2-1; 13 nucleotides match TRBD2. The CDR3 extends over 16 amino acids. Germline lookup yields CDR1 MDHEN and CDR2 SYDVKM. V lost 4 bases to trimming and J lost 9 bases; unmatched junction nucleotides: 9. DNA of the CDR3: TGTGCCAGCAGTTCTCCGGGACTAGCGGGATATGGTGAGCAGTTCTTC. Its protein is CASSSPGLAGYGEQFF.

V and J are TRBV18 and TRBJ2-1; TRBD2 matches at 13 bases. V was clipped by 6 bases and J by 6 bases; unmatched bases: 11. The CDR3 extends over 17 amino acids. Germline V gene data show CDR1 as KGHSH and CDR2 as LQKENI. The CDR3 DNA reads as TGTGCCAGCTCTCCGGGACTAGCGGGACGGATCGTCAATGAGCAGTTCTTC. Amino acid sequence: CASSPGLAGRIVNEQFF.